This passage covers 20 T cell receptor beta chains from one sample sequenced in a study of T-cell memory formation after mild COVID-19. TCRdb reprocessed the 5' RACE reads with MiXCR, giving one entry per CDR3 protein. The repertoire includes under 650,000 distinct CDR3 sequences, roughly 17% of them detected once, and around 12% sits in the top ten. Sequencing was carried out using PBMCs or a T cell subset sorted from them (not recorded which). The receptors shown here come from an adult woman who had mild COVID-19 (a few samples of this study predate the infection). Cell type and time point are not known.

The CDR3 sequence: CASSGTGPIGDTQYF. The DNA for the CDR3 is TGTGCCAGTAGCGGGACAGGCCCAATCGGAGATACGCAGTATTTT. The chain employs TRBV10-3 and TRBJ2-3, with D possibly called TRBD1 or TRBD2 (8 bases each). CDR1 is ENHRY and CDR2 is SYGVKD in the germline V gene. The CDR3 totals 15 residues. Trimming removed 10 bases at V and 5 bases at J, with 22 bases between.

This clonotype was counted a few times. The CDR3 nucleotides are TGCGCCAGCAGCTTCCCCGGGACTAGCGTATACAATGAGCAGTTCTTC. It encodes CASSFPGTSVYNEQFF. This chain uses TRBV5-1 with TRBJ2-1, with 10 bases lining up with TRBD2. This CDR3 has 16 residues. V lost 2 bases and J lost 4; bases outside the gene matches: 6. Germline V gene sequence: CDR1 SGHRS, CDR2 YFSETQ.

The V and J genes are TRBV18 and TRBJ2-3; tentatively, D is TRBD1 (6 bases). The germline V gene encodes CDR1 KGHSH and CDR2 LQKENI. The CDR3 runs 15 residues. Trimming took off 2 bases at V and 2 bases at J, with 11 bases between the two ends. Here the CDR3 reads CASSPSTGHTDTQYF. The CDR3, as DNA: TGTGCCAGCTCACCATCCACAGGGCACACAGATACGCAGTATTTT.

V usage is TRBV24-1 and J usage is TRBJ2-3, with D tentatively TRBD1 (6 bases). CDR3 size: 14 residues. The V end was cut by 3 bases, the J end by 5 bases, with 11 bases between. Germline assignment: CDR1 KGHDR and CDR2 SFDVKD. In DNA, the CDR3 is TGTGCCACCAGTGATGCACAGGGCGGAGATACGCAGTATTTT. As protein: CATSDAQGGDTQYF.

V is TRBV20-1 and J is TRBJ2-7; the D gene is possibly TRBD2 (5 bases). This CDR3 comprises 14 residues. CDR1 DFQATT and CDR2 SNEGSKA come from the germline V gene (reference sequence). Trimming cost V 2 bases and J 2 bases, with 13 bases left between them. Written as DNA, the CDR3 is TGCAGTGCTAGACGGGATGTAGTACCCTACGAGCAGTACTTC. It specifies CSARRDVVPYEQYF.

This chain's CDR3 is CSASDRGQRPQHF. The DNA for the CDR3 is TGCAGTGCCTCGGACAGGGGGCAACGGCCCCAGCATTTT. This chain uses TRBV20-1 with TRBJ1-5; 11 positions agree with TRBD1. Looked up from germline, CDR1 is DFQATT and CDR2 is SNEGSKA (reference sequence). The V and J ends lost 6 bases and 9 bases, in that order; junction bases with no gene match: 7. The CDR3 is 13 residues long.

This clonotype has ten or more counts. The chain is built from TRBV7-2 and TRBJ1-2, with 9 bases fitting TRBD1. The CDR3 has 14 residues. The junction had 4 bases not matched to a gene; V was cut back by 4 bases and J by 4 bases. Germline V gene data show CDR1 as SGHTA and CDR2 as FQGNSA. CDR3 protein: CASSSDRGPYGYTF. The CDR3 coding sequence is TGTGCCAGCAGCTCGGACAGGGGACCCTATGGCTACACCTTC.

This clonotype turned up a few times. The rearrangement links TRBV27 to TRBJ1-2; 8 nucleotides match TRBD1. The CDR3 has 15 residues. Germline CDR1 and CDR2: MNHEY and SMNVEV (reference sequence). Germline trimming cut 7 bases from V and 4 bases from J; bases unmatched to any gene: 11. CDR3 residues: CASTKFTGGGYGYTF. The DNA of the CDR3 is TGTGCCAGCACCAAATTTACAGGGGGGGGCTATGGCTACACCTTC.

This rearrangement joins TRBV7-2 to TRBJ2-2; D is undetermined. CDR1 is SGHTA, CDR2 FQGNSA, per germline. V shed 3 bases and J shed 5 bases, with 16 bases lying between them. CDR3 length: 16 amino acids. This CDR3 is CASSLRTGLGTGELFF. The DNA for the CDR3 is TGTGCCAGCAGCTTGAGGACCGGGCTTGGTACCGGGGAGCTGTTTTTT. The full variable domain, rest sourced from reference TRBV7-2 and TRBJ2-2, is GAGVSQSPSNKVTEKGKDVELRCDPISGHTALYWYRQSLGQGLEFLIYFQGNSAPDKSGLPSDRFSAERTGGSVSTLTIQRTQQEDSAVYLCASSLRTGLGTGELFFGEGSRLTVL.

This clonotype was detected many times. J is TRBJ2-5 and V is TRBV7-2; TRBD1 might be the D (5 bases). Germline CDR1 SGHTA, CDR2 FQGNSA. The CDR3 length is 14 residues. V lost 4 bases and J 4 bases, leaving 13 bases between the germline ends. This CDR3 reads CASSWGRRGETQYF. The CDR3 DNA reads as TGTGCCAGCAGCTGGGGCCGTAGGGGAGAGACCCAGTACTTC. The full variable domain, in which reference TRBV7-2 and TRBJ2-5 provide the parts outside the CDR3, is GAGVSQSPSNKVTEKGKDVELRCDPISGHTALYWYRQSLGQGLEFLIYFQGNSAPDKSGLPSDRFSAERTGGSVSTLTIQRTQQEDSAVYLCASSWGRRGETQYFGPGTRLLVL.

This clonotype is a singleton in its sample. This chain connects TRBV5-1 to TRBJ2-1; D perhaps matches TRBD1 (6 bases). The CDR3 loop spans 14 amino acids. The germline V gene has CDR1 SGHRS and CDR2 YFSETQ. Trimming stripped 4 bases from V and 8 bases from J, with 16 bases between. The DNA for the CDR3 is TGCGCCAGCAGCCCGGCAGGGGTCCTGGATGAGCAGTTCTTC. Translation: CASSPAGVLDEQFF.

In its sample, this clonotype was seen a few times. The chain's CDR3 is CASSDRGKLFF. Written as DNA, the CDR3 is TGTGCCAGCAGTGACAGAGGAAAACTGTTTTTT. The chain has TRBV12-3 or TRBV12-4 and TRBJ1-4, with a possible D match to TRBD1 (5 bases). The CDR3 runs to 11 residues. V was cut by 5 bases and J by 10 bases, with 8 bases left in between.

This clonotype was observed a handful of times. The rearrangement uses TRBV30 and TRBJ2-7; D is perhaps TRBD1 (6 bases). Germline-derived CDR1 and CDR2 are GTSNPN and SVGIG (reference sequence). The CDR3 is made up of 14 amino acids. The ends were cut back, 3 bases at V and 5 bases at J, with 17 bases in the middle. The CDR3 DNA reads as TGTGCCTGGAGACCGCCCCCAGGGGTCCACGAGCAGTACTTC. It translates to CAWRPPPGVHEQYF.

The chain couples TRBV19 to TRBJ2-7; 10 bases line up with TRBD1. This CDR3 contains 13 residues. CDR1 and CDR2 from the germline V gene are LNHDA and SQIVND (reference sequence). The V and J ends lost 6 bases and 5 bases, in that order; junction bases with no gene match: 4. This CDR3 is CASRGQGGHEQYF. DNA for the CDR3: TGTGCCAGTAGAGGACAGGGGGGGCACGAGCAGTACTTC.

J is TRBJ2-2 and V is TRBV24-1, with a weak D call TRBD2 (5 bases). This CDR3 has 15 amino acids. Deletions cut 0 bases from V and 6 bases from J, with 10 bases between. Germline lookup yields CDR1 KGHDR and CDR2 SFDVKD. CDR3 coding DNA: TGTGCCACCAGTGATTTGCGGGGTTGGGCCGGGGAGCTGTTTTTT. Protein product: CATSDLRGWAGELFF.

This clonotype was counted a few times. This chain links TRBV14 with TRBJ2-7, with unresolved D. Germline V lookup: CDR1 SGHDN, CDR2 FVKESK. V lost 1 base and J lost 2, with 12 bases in between. There are 15 residues in the CDR3. CDR3 in DNA: TGTGCCAGCAGCCAAGGTGCCGGGCTAACCTACGAGCAGTACTTC. This codes for CASSQGAGLTYEQYF.

This clonotype has just a few counts. This chain links TRBV6-2 or TRBV6-3 with TRBJ2-7; D could derive from TRBD1 or TRBD2 (5 bases each). The V and J ends lost 5 bases and 5 bases respectively, with 13 bases between them. Germline V gives CDR1 MNHEY, CDR2 SVGEGT. The CDR3 extends over 13 amino acids. The CDR3 here is CASSRGQGHEQYF. The CDR3 bases are TGTGCCAGCAGTCGAGGGCAGGGCCACGAGCAGTACTTC.

DNA for the CDR3: TGTGCCAGCAGTACACCTTACAATGAGCAGTTCTTC. Its translation is CASSTPYNEQFF. This sequence joins TRBV27 and TRBJ2-1; D gene ambiguous. Germline V CDR1 and CDR2: MNHEY, SMNVEV (reference sequence). CDR3 size: 12 residues. V gave up 5 bases and J gave up 4 bases, with 6 bases separating them.

This clonotype was counted only a few times. The genes are TRBV12-3 or TRBV12-4 and TRBJ2-5; D is ambiguous. There are 13 residues in the CDR3. The ends were cut back, 0 bases at V and 9 bases at J, with 11 bases in the middle. The CDR3 region has the DNA TGTGCCAGCAGTTTAGCAGGCTCTATGGCCCAGTACTTC. Translation gives CASSLAGSMAQYF.

This clonotype was observed a few times. The chain joins TRBV19 to TRBJ2-7, with D possibly being TRBD2 (6 bases). CDR1 is LNHDA, CDR2 SQIVND, per germline (reference sequence). CDR3 length equals 13 residues. V gave up 3 bases and J gave up 1 base, with 7 bases separating them. The CDR3 coding sequence is TGTGCCAGTAGTATCCGGGAGTCCTACGAGCAGTACTTC. Translating gives CASSIRESYEQYF.